Listed below are T cell receptor beta chains from one sample, sequenced in a study of T cell repertoires in cytomegalovirus infection. TCRdb passed the reads through MiXCR, listing each CDR3 protein once. The sample shows 650,000 to 900,000 distinct CDR3 sequences, about 27% of them seen only once. These receptors are not linked to any known antigen. The starting material was cultured CD8+ T cells from PBMCs, obtained from culture after CMV antigen stimulation. The receptors originated from a human donor in good health (CMV status not recorded). Some clones in this sample may be carry-over from other donors' samples. The CDR3 runs from the conserved cysteine through the conserved F or W. D genes are given only for firm matches. Not all rows give a size; the values are once, few, many and, for expanded clones, a class.

>TRBD1|TRBV2|TRBJ1-6|few
TGTGCCAGCGGATCTGGGACAGGGTTTATCCCCTCCTATAATTCACCCCTCCACTTT
CASGSGTGFIPSYNSPLHF
>TRBD2|TRBV6-8|TRBJ2-1|NA
TGTGCCAGCAGTTTTCTAGCGGGGGGGCCGGAAAATGAGCAGTTCTTC
CASSFLAGGPENEQFF
>NA|TRBV28|TRBJ1-6|few
TGTGCCAGCAGTAGCACAGCCACCAATTCACCCCTCCACTTT
CASSSTATNSPLHF
>NA|TRBV7-2|TRBJ2-2|many
TGTGCCAGCAGCCATCCGTTACATGACCCGATTTTTAAGGACACCGGGGAGCTGTTTTTT
CASSHPLHDPIFKDTGELFF
>NA|TRBV15|TRBJ1-1|few
TGTGCCACCAGCGCCCGGGGCACTGAAGCTTTCTTT
CATSARGTEAFF
>TRBD1|TRBV24-1|TRBJ2-2|NA
TGTGCCACCAGTGATACTGCATGGACAGGGAACACCGGGGAGCTGTTTTTT
CATSDTAWTGNTGELFF
>NA|TRBV10-1|TRBJ2-3|once
TGCGCCAGCAGCCCCATTACGCAGTATTTT
CASSPITQYF
>NA|TRBV6-6|TRBJ1-1|NA
TGTGCCAGCAGTTACTCTCCTGCCGAGGGAGCTTTCTTT
CASSYSPAEGAFF
>TRBD1|TRBV12-3/TRBV12-4|TRBJ1-2|NA
TGTGCCAGCAGTCCCCGGGACAGGGCGTACTATGGCTACACCTTC
CASSPRDRAYYGYTF
>NA|TRBV4-1|TRBJ2-1|NA
TGCGCCAGCAGCCAAGATTCGGGGGTCTTCTACAATGAGCAGTTCTTC
CASSQDSGVFYNEQFF
>NA|TRBV6-1|TRBJ2-1|few
TGTGCCAGCAGTGAGTCGGGGGACTGGAACAATGAGCAGTTCTTC
CASSESGDWNNEQFF
>NA|TRBV6-2/TRBV6-3|TRBJ2-4|few
TGTGCCAGCAGTTCCCCGCCTCGATTTGGCAAAAACATTCAGTACTTC
CASSSPPRFGKNIQYF
>TRBD1|TRBV4-2|TRBJ2-7|many
TGTGCCAGCAGCCAATTAAGGACAGGGGCCTACGAGCAGTACTTC
CASSQLRTGAYEQYF
>TRBD2|TRBV2|TRBJ2-1|few
TGTGCCAGCAGCGGGACCCTCTTAGCGGGGGATGAGAATGAGCAGTTCTTC
CASSGTLLAGDENEQFF
>NA|TRBV27|TRBJ1-2|NA
TGTGCCAGCAGTTTAAACCGACACAGCTATGGCTACACCTTC
CASSLNRHSYGYTF
>TRBD1|TRBV2|TRBJ2-7|NA
TGTGCCAGCAGAGTACAGGGGGCGTTGATCTACGAGCAGTACTTC
CASRVQGALIYEQYF
>NA|TRBV25-1|TRBJ1-4|many
TGTGCCAGCAGTGAGGGCGGGAATGAAAAACTGTTTTTT
CASSEGGNEKLFF
>NA|TRBV19|TRBJ2-1|few
TGTGCCATTGGGCAGTCCTACAATGAGCAGTTCTTC
CAIGQSYNEQFF
>NA|TRBV4-1|TRBJ1-5|once
TGCGCCAGCAGCATATCTCCGCGGAGCAATCAGCCCCAGCATTTT
CASSISPRSNQPQHF
>NA|TRBV15|TRBJ1-6|NA
TGTGCCACCAGCACCCGGACAGATTCACCCCTCCACTTT
CATSTRTDSPLHF